This T cell receptor beta chain appears in the sequencing data of a study of T cell responses to AZD1222 COVID-19 vaccine. Using immunoSEQ multiplex PCR, the repertoire was profiled, and TCRdb retains in-frame clones only, with some absent. This sample has roughly 200,000 clones; approximately 93% occur once, and the top ten carry around 3%. Study-wide points: Researchers report vaccine-associated CD4 TCRs spanning spike, with dominance at 160-218 and 743-854. The number of AZD1222 recipients seropositive at baseline was only six. Unmutated variant regions are reportedly targeted by nearly half of spike-specific TCRs.

Worth noting for this clone: The antigen is undetermined.

The CDR3 totals 14 residues. Germline-derived CDR1 and CDR2 are GTSNPN and SVGIG (reference sequence). The germline V and J ends were trimmed by 2 bases and 8 bases, with 16 bases remaining between them. The sample consisted of peripheral blood, taken 28 days after the second AZD1222 dose. The genes are TRBV30 and TRBJ2-1; D gene uncertain. This receptor was obtained from an adult who received the AZD1222 COVID-19 vaccine. CDR3 DNA: TGTGCCTGGAGTATTCGAGACCCCCGATATGAGCAGTTCTTC. It yields the protein CAWSIRDPRYEQFF.